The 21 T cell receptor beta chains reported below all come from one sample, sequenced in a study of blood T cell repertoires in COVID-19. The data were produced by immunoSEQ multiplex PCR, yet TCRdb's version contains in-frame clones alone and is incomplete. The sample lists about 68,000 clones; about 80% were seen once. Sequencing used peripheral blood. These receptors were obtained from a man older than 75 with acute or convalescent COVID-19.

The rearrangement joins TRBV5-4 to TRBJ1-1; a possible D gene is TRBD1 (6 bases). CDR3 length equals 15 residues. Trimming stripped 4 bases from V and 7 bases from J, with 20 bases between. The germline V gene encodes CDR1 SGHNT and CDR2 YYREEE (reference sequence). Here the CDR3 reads CASSPQTGRQLEAFF. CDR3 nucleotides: TGTGCCAGCAGCCCGCAGACAGGCAGGCAACTTGAAGCTTTCTTT.

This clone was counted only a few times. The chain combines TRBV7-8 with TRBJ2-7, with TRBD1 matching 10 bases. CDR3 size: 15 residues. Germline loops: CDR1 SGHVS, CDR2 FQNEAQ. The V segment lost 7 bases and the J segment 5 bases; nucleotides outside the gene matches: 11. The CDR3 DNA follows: TGTGCCAGCATATTCGGGACAGGGGACCTCCACGAGCAGTACTTC. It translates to CASIFGTGDLHEQYF.

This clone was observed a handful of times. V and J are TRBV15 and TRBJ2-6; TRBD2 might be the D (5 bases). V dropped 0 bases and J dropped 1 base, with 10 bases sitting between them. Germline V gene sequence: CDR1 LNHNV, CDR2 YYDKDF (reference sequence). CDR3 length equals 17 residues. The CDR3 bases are TGTGCCACCAGCAGAGATCTCGGGGTTTCTGGGGCCAACGTCCTGACTTTC. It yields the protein CATSRDLGVSGANVLTF.

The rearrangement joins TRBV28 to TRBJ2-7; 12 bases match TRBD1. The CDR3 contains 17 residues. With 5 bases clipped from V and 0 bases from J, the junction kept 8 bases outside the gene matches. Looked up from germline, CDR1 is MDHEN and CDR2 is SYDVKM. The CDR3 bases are TGTGCCAGCAGTGCGGGGACAGGGGGCACTGGCTCCTACGAGCAGTACTTC. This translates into CASSAGTGGTGSYEQYF.

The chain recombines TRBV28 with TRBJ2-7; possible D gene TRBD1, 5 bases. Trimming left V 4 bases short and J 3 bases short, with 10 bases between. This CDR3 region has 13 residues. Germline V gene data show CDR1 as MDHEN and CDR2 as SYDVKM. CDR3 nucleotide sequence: TGTGCCAGCAGTTCCCAGGGAATCTACGAGCAGTACTTC. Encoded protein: CASSSQGIYEQYF.

The CDR3 region has the DNA TGTGCCAGCAGTGGGACAGGGGGAAATACGCAGTATTTT. This translates into CASSGTGGNTQYF. The chain links TRBV6-2 or TRBV6-3 to TRBJ2-3; TRBD1 matches at 11 bases. V lost 5 bases to trimming and J lost 7 bases; unmatched junction nucleotides: 2. Germline-derived CDR1 and CDR2 are MNHEY and SVGEGT. The CDR3 is 13 amino acids.

CDR3 nucleotides: TGTGCCAGCAGTTCACAGGTTCGAACAGATACGCAGTATTTT. Translation: CASSSQVRTDTQYF. This chain joins TRBV6-2 or TRBV6-3 and TRBJ2-3, with D possibly being TRBD1 (5 bases). V dropped 4 bases and J dropped 3 bases, with 11 bases sitting between them. Germline loops: CDR1 MNHEY, CDR2 SVGEGT. The CDR3 loop spans 14 amino acids.

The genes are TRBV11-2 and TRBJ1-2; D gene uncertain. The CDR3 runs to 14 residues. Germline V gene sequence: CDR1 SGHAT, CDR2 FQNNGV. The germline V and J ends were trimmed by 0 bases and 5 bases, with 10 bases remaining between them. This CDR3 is CASSLDERFYGYTF. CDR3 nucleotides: TGTGCCAGCAGCTTAGATGAGCGGTTTTATGGCTACACCTTC.

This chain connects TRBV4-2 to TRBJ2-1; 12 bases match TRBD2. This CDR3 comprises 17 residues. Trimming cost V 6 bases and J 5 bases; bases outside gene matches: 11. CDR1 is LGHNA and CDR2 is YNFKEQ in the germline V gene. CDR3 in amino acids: CASRRLAGERGHNEQFF. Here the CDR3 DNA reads TGTGCCAGCAGACGACTAGCGGGGGAAAGGGGGCACAATGAGCAGTTCTTC.

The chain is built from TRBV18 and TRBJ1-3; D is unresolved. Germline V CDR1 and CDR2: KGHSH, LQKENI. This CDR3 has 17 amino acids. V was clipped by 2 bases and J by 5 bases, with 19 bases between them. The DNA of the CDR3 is TGTGCCAGCTCACCATTCCCTTCGGGATCCGCGAGAAACACCATATATTTT. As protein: CASSPFPSGSARNTIYF.

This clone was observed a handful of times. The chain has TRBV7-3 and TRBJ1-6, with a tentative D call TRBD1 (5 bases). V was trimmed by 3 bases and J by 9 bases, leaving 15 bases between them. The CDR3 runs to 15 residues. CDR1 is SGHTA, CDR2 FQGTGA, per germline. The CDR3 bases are TGTGCCAGCAGCTTGATGCAGGGAGGGATTTCACCCCTCCACTTT. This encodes CASSLMQGGISPLHF.

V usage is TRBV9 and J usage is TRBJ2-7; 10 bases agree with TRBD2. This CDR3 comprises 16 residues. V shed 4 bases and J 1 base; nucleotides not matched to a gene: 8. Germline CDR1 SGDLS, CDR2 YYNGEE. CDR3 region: CASSKIGTSVSYEQYF. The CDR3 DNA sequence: TGTGCCAGCAGCAAAATCGGGACTAGCGTTTCCTACGAGCAGTACTTC.

DNA of the CDR3: TGTGCCAGCAGTTATAGTTCCAGGGGCCTACGAAATCAGCCCCAGCATTTT. Its protein product is CASSYSSRGLRNQPQHF. The rearrangement links TRBV6-2 or TRBV6-3 to TRBJ1-5; D might be TRBD1 (6 bases). The CDR3 runs to 17 residues. Trimming took off 3 bases at V and 4 bases at J, with 19 bases between the two ends. Germline V gene sequence: CDR1 MNHEY, CDR2 SVGEGT.

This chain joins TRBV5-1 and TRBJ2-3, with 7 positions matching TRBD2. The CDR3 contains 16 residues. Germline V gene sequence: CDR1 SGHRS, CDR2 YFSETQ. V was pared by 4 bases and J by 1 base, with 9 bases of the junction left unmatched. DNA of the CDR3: TGCGCCAGCAGCCGCGTAGCGGGTGGTGGCACAGATACGCAGTATTTT. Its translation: CASSRVAGGGTDTQYF.

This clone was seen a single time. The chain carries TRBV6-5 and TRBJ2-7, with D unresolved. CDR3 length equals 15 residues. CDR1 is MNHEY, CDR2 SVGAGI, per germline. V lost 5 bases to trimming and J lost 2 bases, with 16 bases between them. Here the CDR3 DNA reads TGTGCCAGCAGTAACCGCAAGGCGGCGGCCTACGAGCAGTACTTC. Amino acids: CASSNRKAAAYEQYF.

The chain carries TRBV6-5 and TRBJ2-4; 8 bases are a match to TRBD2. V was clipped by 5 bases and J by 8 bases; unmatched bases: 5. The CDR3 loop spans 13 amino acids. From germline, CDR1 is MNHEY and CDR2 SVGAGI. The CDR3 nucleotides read TGTGCCAGCAGTCCCCGGGGGGGGGACATTCAGTACTTC. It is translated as CASSPRGGDIQYF.

The CDR3 loop is CASSPQYGELFF. In nucleotides, the CDR3 is TGTGCCAGCAGTCCTCAGTACGGGGAGCTGTTTTTT. V usage is TRBV12-3 or TRBV12-4 and J usage is TRBJ2-2, with D unclear. The CDR3 sequence is 12 residues long. The V end lost 5 bases, the J end lost 7 bases, and 8 bases lay between the germline ends.

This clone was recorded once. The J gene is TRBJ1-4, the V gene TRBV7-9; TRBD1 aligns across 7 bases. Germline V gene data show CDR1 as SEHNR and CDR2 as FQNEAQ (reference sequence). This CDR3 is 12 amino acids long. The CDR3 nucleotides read TGTGGCCGGGGACAGAAAAATGAAAAACTGTTTTTT. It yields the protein CGRGQKNEKLFF.

Here the CDR3 reads CASSPQHEDTQYF. CDR3 sequence (DNA): TGCGCCAGCAGCCCACAGCACGAAGATACGCAGTATTTT. The V and J genes are TRBV5-1 and TRBJ2-3; no firm D call. Trimming stripped 4 bases from V and 5 bases from J, with 11 bases between. From germline, CDR1 is SGHRS and CDR2 YFSETQ. CDR3 length: 13 residues.

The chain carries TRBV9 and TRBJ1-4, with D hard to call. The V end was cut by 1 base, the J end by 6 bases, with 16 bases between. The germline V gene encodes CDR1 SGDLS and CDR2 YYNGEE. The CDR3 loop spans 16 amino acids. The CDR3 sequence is CASSVTIGGKDEKLFF. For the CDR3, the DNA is TGTGCCAGCAGCGTAACCATAGGCGGCAAGGATGAAAAACTGTTTTTT.

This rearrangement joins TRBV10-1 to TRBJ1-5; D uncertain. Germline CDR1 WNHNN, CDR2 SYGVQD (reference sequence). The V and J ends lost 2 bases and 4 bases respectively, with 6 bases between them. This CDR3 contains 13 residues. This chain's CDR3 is CASSERQNQPQHF. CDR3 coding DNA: TGCGCCAGCAGTGAGCGTCAGAATCAGCCCCAGCATTTT.